The clone carrying this TCR beta chain was seen many times. Sample time point: newly diagnosed GD, antithyroid drugs for less than 3 months. From RNA extracted from PBMCs, the TCR library was made. These data come from a study of regulatory T cells in long-lasting Graves disease. Trimming removed 5 bases from V and 5 bases from J, with 19 bases in between. There are 15 residues in the CDR3. Germline-derived CDR1 and CDR2 are MDHEN and SYDVKM. Construction of TCR beta libraries relied on iRepertoire HTBI primers and on Arm-PCR targeting CDR3 regions. TCRdb redid the calling of the multiplex PCR reads with MiXCR, one entry per CDR3 protein. The sample shows about 520,000 distinct CDR3 sequences, around 11% of them seen only once. The same sample was also studied in work on T cells in Graves' hyperthyroidism and ophthalmopathy.

Sequencing used peripheral blood mononuclear cells (PBMCs), obtained at new diagnosis, from a patient treated with antithyroid drugs. This chain links TRBV28 with TRBJ2-7, with D possibly matching TRBD1 (6 bases). This receptor was taken from a woman aged 30 to 39 with Graves disease. CDR3: CASSGGQGISDEQYF. CDR3 coding DNA: TGTGCCAGCAGTGGGGGTCAGGGGATTAGCGACGAGCAGTACTTC.